A selection of T cell receptor beta chains follows, all from one sample in a study of beta chain features in type 1 diabetes. Repertoires were generated with immunoSEQ multiplex PCR, while TCRdb's copy carries only in-frame clones and drops some. The sample contains a few hundred thousand clones, roughly 30% of which appear only once. Material for sequencing was central memory CD4+ T cells from blood. The origin of the receptors is a man aged 25-45 years in good health. Both conserved end residues are part of each CDR3. D genes are given only for firm matches. The size of a clone is reported for some rows only, either as once, few or many, or as a class for expanded clones.

cdr3_nt	cdr3_aa	j_call	v_call	d_call	clone_size
TGTGCCAGCTCACCGGGACGGAGCTACGAGCAGTACTTC	CASSPGRSYEQYF	TRBJ2-7	TRBV18	.	.
TGCAGCGTTGAATCCCAGTCAGACACTGAAGCTTTCTTT	CSVESQSDTEAFF	TRBJ1-1	TRBV29-1	.	.
TGTGCCAGCAGTGAGGTCCTCGACAGGACAGGTGAAGCTTTCTTT	CASSEVLDRTGEAFF	TRBJ1-1	TRBV6-1	TRBD1	few
TGTGCCAGCAGTCCGCCCGTAGGCCCCCCCTACGAGCAGTACTTC	CASSPPVGPPYEQYF	TRBJ2-7	TRBV2	.	.
TGCGCCAGTCGCACGAGCTCCTACAATGAGCAGTTCTTC	CASRTSSYNEQFF	TRBJ2-1	TRBV5-1	.	.
TGCGCCAGCAGCTTGGCCTCGGGCGAGCAGTACTTC	CASSLASGEQYF	TRBJ2-7	TRBV5-1	.	.
TGTGCCAGCAGCCCCGGGACAGGGGGCTCCTACGAGCAGTACTTC	CASSPGTGGSYEQYF	TRBJ2-7	TRBV7-2	TRBD1	.
TGCGCCAGCAGCTTGGGTTCGGGAACTAGTCGGGTTGAGCAGTACTTC	CASSLGSGTSRVEQYF	TRBJ2-7	TRBV5-1	.	.
TGTGCCAGCAGCTTAGCCGGGCTAGCGGGGGTGACAGATACGCAGTATTTT	CASSLAGLAGVTDTQYF	TRBJ2-3	TRBV7-2	TRBD2	.
TGTGCCAGCAGCCCCATGGATAAGACAGATACGCAGTATTTT	CASSPMDKTDTQYF	TRBJ2-3	TRBV14	.	.
TGCGCCAGCAGCTTAGGGGATGGCACAGATACGCAGTATTTT	CASSLGDGTDTQYF	TRBJ2-3	TRBV5-1	.	few
TGTGCCATCACAACGGGACAGGGTTCCTACGAGCAGTACTTC	CAITTGQGSYEQYF	TRBJ2-7	TRBV10-3	TRBD1	few
TGCAGCGTTGAATATTGGGGACAGGGGAATGGCTACACCTTC	CSVEYWGQGNGYTF	TRBJ1-2	TRBV29-1	TRBD1	few
TGTGCCAGCAGCACCTCCGGGGGAGGGGGTAATGAAAAACTGTTTTTT	CASSTSGGGGNEKLFF	TRBJ1-4	TRBV4-2	.	.
TGCGCCAGCAGCGAATCGGGACAGGGGACCTACAATGAGCAGTTCTTC	CASSESGQGTYNEQFF	TRBJ2-1	TRBV5-1	TRBD1	.
TGTGCCAGCAGTAAATGGACAGGGGAAGATACGCAGTATTTT	CASSKWTGEDTQYF	TRBJ2-3	TRBV2	TRBD1	.
TGTGCCAGTAGTATTCGTTGGGGGAATGAGCAGTTCTTC	CASSIRWGNEQFF	TRBJ2-1	TRBV19	.	.
TGTGCCAGCAGCTTGAGAGCGGGAGGAAAGGCAGATACGCAGTATTTT	CASSLRAGGKADTQYF	TRBJ2-3	TRBV7-2	TRBD2	few
TGTGCCAGCAGCCAAGGGAACAGGGACGGTGGCTACACCTTC	CASSQGNRDGGYTF	TRBJ1-2	TRBV4-2	.	few
TGTGCCAGCAGTTCTCAAGGGAGCACAGATACGCAGTATTTT	CASSSQGSTDTQYF	TRBJ2-3	TRBV9	.	.
TGTGCCAGCAGTTACTCGACAGGGTGGGGAGGAGAGACCCAGTACTTC	CASSYSTGWGGETQYF	TRBJ2-5	TRBV6-6	.	.
TGTGCCAGCACAGGGGACTCCCGGACCTACGAGCAGTACTTC	CASTGDSRTYEQYF	TRBJ2-7	TRBV2	.	many
TGCGCCAGCACCCTGGGACAGGGGCCATATGAGCAGTTCTTC	CASTLGQGPYEQFF	TRBJ2-1	TRBV10-2	TRBD1	few
TGTGCCAGCAGCCTCACCCGGGCCCATTCTTCCTACGAGCAGTACTTC	CASSLTRAHSSYEQYF	TRBJ2-7	TRBV11-2	.	.
TGTGCCAGCAGCTTAGAGGGACTGGGCTACAATGAGCAGTTCTTC	CASSLEGLGYNEQFF	TRBJ2-1	TRBV11-2	.	.
TGTGCCGTTAGTGCAGGAACATATGGCTACACCTTC	CAVSAGTYGYTF	TRBJ1-2	TRBV6-5	.	many
TGTGCCAGCAGTGAAAACACGGGGCATCAGCCCCAGCATTTT	CASSENTGHQPQHF	TRBJ1-5	TRBV2	.	.
TGTGCCAGCAGCTTCACCACGGGTGAGCAGTTCTTC	CASSFTTGEQFF	TRBJ2-1	TRBV5-6	.	.
TGTGCCAGCAAGCGAGTAGTGACAGATACGCAGTATTTT	CASKRVVTDTQYF	TRBJ2-3	TRBV2	.	many
TGCAGCATCCCCGGGGGCCTAGAGACCCAGTACTTC	CSIPGGLETQYF	TRBJ2-5	TRBV29-1	.	many
TGTGCCTGGAGACTGGGGGACGTTGCAACTAATGAAAAACTGTTTTTT	CAWRLGDVATNEKLFF	TRBJ1-4	TRBV30	.	.
TGTGCCAGTAGTACGGACGCGGGACAGGCTGGTGGCTACACCTTC	CASSTDAGQAGGYTF	TRBJ1-2	TRBV19	TRBD1	few
TGTGCCAGCAGCGAACTACTGGGGGCCAAAAACATTCAGTACTTC	CASSELLGAKNIQYF	TRBJ2-4	TRBV5-5	.	few
TGTGCCACCAGCAGATACAAAGAGACCCAGTACTTC	CATSRYKETQYF	TRBJ2-5	TRBV15	.	.
TGCGCCAGCAGACCGACAGGGGGGAGCGCTGAAGCTTTCTTT	CASRPTGGSAEAFF	TRBJ1-1	TRBV5-1	TRBD1	.
TGTGCCAGCAGTCCCCGACTAGCGAATTCCTACGAGCAGTACTTC	CASSPRLANSYEQYF	TRBJ2-7	TRBV6-5	TRBD2	few
TGTGCCAGCAGCTGGAGGAGACCGGGATCCCAAGAGACCCAGTACTTC	CASSWRRPGSQETQYF	TRBJ2-5	TRBV5-6	.	few
TGTGCCAGCACGGGGATCGCTGGGGCCAACGTCCTGACTTTC	CASTGIAGANVLTF	TRBJ2-6	TRBV2	.	few
TGTGCCACCAGCATAGATGGCATGCTAGGCTACACCTTC	CATSIDGMLGYTF	TRBJ1-2	TRBV15	.	.
TGCAGCGTGAGGACGCCAATGAACACTGAAGCTTTCTTT	CSVRTPMNTEAFF	TRBJ1-1	TRBV29-1	.	few